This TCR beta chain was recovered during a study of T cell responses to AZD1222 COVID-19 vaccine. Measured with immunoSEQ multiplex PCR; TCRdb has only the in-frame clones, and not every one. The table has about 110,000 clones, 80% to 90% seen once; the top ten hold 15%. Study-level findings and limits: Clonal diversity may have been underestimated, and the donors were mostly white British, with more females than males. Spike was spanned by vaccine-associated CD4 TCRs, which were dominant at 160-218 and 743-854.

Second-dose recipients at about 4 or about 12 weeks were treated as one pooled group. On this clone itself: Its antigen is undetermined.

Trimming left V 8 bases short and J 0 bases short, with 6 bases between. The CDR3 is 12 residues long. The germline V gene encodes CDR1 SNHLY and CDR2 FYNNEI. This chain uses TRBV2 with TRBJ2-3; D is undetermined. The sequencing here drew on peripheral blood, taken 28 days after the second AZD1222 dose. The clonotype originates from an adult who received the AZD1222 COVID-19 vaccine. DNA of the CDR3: TGTGCCAGCCAGTATAGCACAGATACGCAGTATTTT. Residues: CASQYSTDTQYF.